This T cell receptor beta chain comes out of a study of T cells in Graves' hyperthyroidism and ophthalmopathy. Broader study findings: In blood, most of the thyroid clonotypes expanded above 0.001 were also present. The model foresaw ophthalmopathy a median 6.5 months prior to onset.

Authors of the study amplified TCR beta CDR3 regions from RNA transcripts. An initial round of RT-PCR targeting the TCR CDR3 relied on the HTBI primer set. TCRdb used MiXCR to reprocess the multiplex PCR reads, holding one entry per CDR3 protein. The repertoire holds more than 300,000 distinct CDR3 sequences, with less than 20% as singletons. The sample holds many counts of this clonotype. What it binds is not known. The study based diagnoses on clinical symptoms, serum thyroxine and TRAb, thyroid ultrasound and orbital computed tomography. The sequencing input was blood. The clonotype originates from a man between 18 and 35 years old with Graves' ophthalmopathy.

CDR3 amino acids: CASSPSLQGNEKLFF. The CDR3 region has the DNA TGTGCCAGCAGCCCCTCGTTGCAGGGTAATGAAAAACTGTTTTTT. The chain employs TRBV3-1 and TRBJ1-4, with D possibly TRBD1 on 5 matching bases. The CDR3 is 15 amino acids. Germline V gives CDR1 LGHDT, CDR2 YNNKEL (reference sequence). Deletions cut 4 bases from V and 4 bases from J, with 13 bases between.